This T cell receptor beta chain was observed in a study of T cells after posttransplantation cyclophosphamide. Regarding the study as a whole: Later blood repertoires were often dominated by clones from the donor CD8+ memory compartment.

The CDR3 spans 14 residues. V shed 4 bases and J 7 bases; nucleotides not matched to a gene: 4. Germline assignment: CDR1 MDHEN and CDR2 SYDVKM. This clone has a count of ten or more. What it recognizes is unknown. This table comes from immunoSEQ multiplex PCR, and its TCRdb copy is limited to in-frame clones, with some not included. In total the sample includes tens of thousands of clones, none of them seen once. The sample was PBMCs. This chain connects TRBV28 to TRBJ2-2, with 9 bases aligning to TRBD1. This clonotype originated in a man aged 35-49 years in good health, CMV-negative, and a related stem cell transplant donor. CDR3 residues: CASSWDREIGELFF. CDR3 in DNA: TGTGCCAGCAGTTGGGACAGGGAGATCGGGGAGCTGTTTTTT.